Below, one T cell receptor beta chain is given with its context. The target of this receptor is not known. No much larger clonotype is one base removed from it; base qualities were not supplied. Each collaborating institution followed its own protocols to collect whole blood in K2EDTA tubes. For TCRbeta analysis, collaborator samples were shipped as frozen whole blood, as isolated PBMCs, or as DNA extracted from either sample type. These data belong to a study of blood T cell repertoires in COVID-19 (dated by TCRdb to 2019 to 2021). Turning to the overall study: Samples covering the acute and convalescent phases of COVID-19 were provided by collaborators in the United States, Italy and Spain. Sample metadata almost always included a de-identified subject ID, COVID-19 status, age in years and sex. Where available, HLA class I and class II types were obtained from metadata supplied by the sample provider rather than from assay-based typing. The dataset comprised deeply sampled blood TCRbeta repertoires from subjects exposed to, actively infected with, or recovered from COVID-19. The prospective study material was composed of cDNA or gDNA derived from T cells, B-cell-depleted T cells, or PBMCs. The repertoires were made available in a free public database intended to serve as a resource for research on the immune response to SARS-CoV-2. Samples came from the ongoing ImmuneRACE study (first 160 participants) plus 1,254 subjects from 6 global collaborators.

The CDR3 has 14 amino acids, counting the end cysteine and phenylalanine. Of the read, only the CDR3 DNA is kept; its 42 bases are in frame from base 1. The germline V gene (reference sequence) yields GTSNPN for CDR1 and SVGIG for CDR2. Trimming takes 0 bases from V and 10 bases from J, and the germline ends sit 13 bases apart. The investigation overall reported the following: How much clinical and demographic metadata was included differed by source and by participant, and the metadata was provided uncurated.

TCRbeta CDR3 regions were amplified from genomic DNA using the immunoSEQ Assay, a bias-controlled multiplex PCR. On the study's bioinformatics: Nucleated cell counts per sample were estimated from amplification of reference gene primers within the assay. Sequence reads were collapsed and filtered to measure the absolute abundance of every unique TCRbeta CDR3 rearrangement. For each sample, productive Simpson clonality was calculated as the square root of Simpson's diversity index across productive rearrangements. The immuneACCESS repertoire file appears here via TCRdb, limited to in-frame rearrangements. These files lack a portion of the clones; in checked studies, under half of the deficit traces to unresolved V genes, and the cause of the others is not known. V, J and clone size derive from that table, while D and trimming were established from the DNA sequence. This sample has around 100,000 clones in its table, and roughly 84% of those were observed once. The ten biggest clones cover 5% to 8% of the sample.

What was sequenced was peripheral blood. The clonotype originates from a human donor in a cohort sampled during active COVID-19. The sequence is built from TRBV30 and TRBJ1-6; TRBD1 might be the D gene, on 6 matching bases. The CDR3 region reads CAWSVKGERSPLHF. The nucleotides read TGTGCCTGGAGTGTAAAGGGGGAGAGGTCACCCCTCCACTTT.